A few counts support the clone carrying this T cell receptor beta chain. The antigen is unknown. This table comes from immunoSEQ multiplex PCR, and its TCRdb copy is limited to in-frame clones, with some not included. The data show around 190,000 clones, 88% seen once. The data are from a study of T cell responses to AZD1222 COVID-19 vaccine. Study-wide context: Second doses that came at about 4 or about 12 weeks were put together.

J lost 4 bases, V lost 3 bases, and 5 bases had no gene match. The CDR3 spans 15 residues. CDR1 and CDR2 from the germline V gene are MRHNA and SNTAGT. Regarding the study as a whole: Females made up more of the donors, who were largely white British, and clonal diversity may have come out too low. Unmutated variant regions are reportedly targeted by nearly half of spike-specific TCRs.

The receptor was isolated from an adult in good health. V is TRBV6-4 and J is TRBJ2-2; 7 nucleotides line up with TRBD2. The material sequenced was peripheral blood, taken on day 0 of AZD1222 vaccination. CDR3 DNA sequence: TGTGCCAGCAGTGAGTCTAGCGGAGCCACCGGGGAGCTGTTTTTT. Protein: CASSESSGATGELFF.